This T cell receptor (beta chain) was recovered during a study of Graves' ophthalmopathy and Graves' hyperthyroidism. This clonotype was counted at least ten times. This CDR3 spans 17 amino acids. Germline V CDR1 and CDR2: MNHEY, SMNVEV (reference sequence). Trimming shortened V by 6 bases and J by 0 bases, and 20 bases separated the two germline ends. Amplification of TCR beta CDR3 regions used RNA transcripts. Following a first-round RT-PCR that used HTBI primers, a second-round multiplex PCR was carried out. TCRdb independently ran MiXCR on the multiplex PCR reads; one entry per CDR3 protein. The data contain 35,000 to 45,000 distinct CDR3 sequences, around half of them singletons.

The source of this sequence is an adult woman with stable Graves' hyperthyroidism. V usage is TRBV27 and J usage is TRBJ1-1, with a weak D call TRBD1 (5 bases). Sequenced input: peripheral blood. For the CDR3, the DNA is TGTGCCAGCAGACTCAGGGTCGGGGCCCAACTGAACACTGAAGCTTTCTTT. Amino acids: CASRLRVGAQLNTEAFF.